These T cell receptor beta chains were read from a single sample in a study of cytomegalovirus exposure and HLA in healthy donors. Assay: immunoSEQ multiplex PCR; the TCRdb copy retains only in-frame clones and omits some. Among some 150,000 clones, around three quarters were seen once, and the ten largest hold 6.5% to 8%. Sequenced sample: PBMCs. These receptors were collected from a woman aged 40 to 50 in good health and CMV-seropositive. Each CDR3 is given with its conserved first and last residue. A D gene is named only where the DNA matches it firmly. Size tells how often a clone was seen (once, few, many) or the class of an expanded clone, and some rows leave it out.

J gene	clone size	D gene	V gene	CDR3 DNA	CDR3 protein
TRBJ2-2	NA	TRBD1	TRBV7-2	TGTGCCAGCAGCCCCCGGGACAGGGAAAACACCGGGGAGCTGTTTTTT	CASSPRDRENTGELFF
TRBJ1-1	NA	NA	TRBV19	TGTGCCAGTACTAAGACGCAGGTCGGGGCTGAAGCTTTCTTT	CASTKTQVGAEAFF
TRBJ2-7	NA	TRBD2	TRBV5-1	TGCGCCAGCAGCCGAGGACTAGCGGGGGGAGAGCAGTACTTC	CASSRGLAGGEQYF
TRBJ1-1	NA	NA	TRBV5-4	TGTGCCAGCAGCCCGGGTGGCTTTGGGGGGAGAGGCACTGAAGCTTTCTTT	CASSPGGFGGRGTEAFF
TRBJ2-1	NA	NA	TRBV2	TGTGCCAGCAGTGCCTTCACAGGGCCGGGGCAGTTCTTC	CASSAFTGPGQFF
TRBJ1-5	NA	NA	TRBV18	TGTGCCAGCTCTCGAGTCTCGAGCAATCAGCCCCAGCATTTT	CASSRVSSNQPQHF
TRBJ1-2	NA	NA	TRBV9	TGTGCCAGCAGCGTTTGGGAGAGGGGCTACACCTTC	CASSVWERGYTF
TRBJ2-7	NA	NA	TRBV2	TGTGCCAGCAGTCTCGGGGGCGAGCAGTACTTC	CASSLGGEQYF
TRBJ2-7	few	NA	TRBV7-9	TGTGCCAGCAGCTACATGGGTTTAGGGGGGGATCCCTACGAGCAGTACTTC	CASSYMGLGGDPYEQYF
TRBJ2-7	NA	TRBD1	TRBV7-9	TGTGCCAGCAGCTCGCGACTTCCGGGACAGAATAAATCCTACGAGCAGTACTTC	CASSSRLPGQNKSYEQYF
TRBJ2-1	few	NA	TRBV5-6	TGTGCCAGCAGCTTATGGGGAGTCGGTTACAATGAGCAGTTCTTC	CASSLWGVGYNEQFF
TRBJ1-2	few	NA	TRBV28	TGTGCCAGCAGTCCCCTTTTGTCGGGCTACACCTTC	CASSPLLSGYTF
TRBJ1-2	NA	TRBD1	TRBV18	TGTGCCAGCTCACCGAGGGACAGGGCTGGGAGCGGCTACACCTTC	CASSPRDRAGSGYTF
TRBJ2-1	NA	NA	TRBV4-1	TGCGCCAGCCGAAGCGAGAGCTCCTACAATGAGCAGTTCTTC	CASRSESSYNEQFF
TRBJ2-5	few	TRBD2	TRBV9	TGTGCCAGCAGCGCCGGGACTAGCGGGGGGATAGAGACCCAGTACTTC	CASSAGTSGGIETQYF
TRBJ1-1	NA	TRBD1	TRBV28	TGTGCCAGCAGTGCCGCAGGGGGCTCGAAAGCTTTCTTT	CASSAAGGSKAFF
TRBJ2-3	NA	TRBD2	TRBV5-4	TGTGCCAGCAGCTGGACTAGCGGGGGGGCAGATACGCAGTATTTT	CASSWTSGGADTQYF
TRBJ2-3	once	NA	TRBV28	TGTGCCAGCAAGGGGCCTAGTATTACAGATACGCAGTATTTT	CASKGPSITDTQYF
TRBJ2-7	NA	TRBD2	TRBV19	TGTGCCAGTAGTAGCCCCTCCAGGCCTAGCGGGGGTCTATACGAGCAGTACTTC	CASSSPSRPSGGLYEQYF
TRBJ1-2	few	TRBD1	TRBV13	TGTGCCAGCAGCTTAGTGACAGGGGGCGATAAATTCTATGGCTACACCTTC	CASSLVTGGDKFYGYTF
TRBJ1-1	NA	NA	TRBV19	TGTGCCAGTAGTATAGCTAGGAACACTGAAGCTTTCTTT	CASSIARNTEAFF
TRBJ1-1	few	NA	TRBV5-6	TGTGCCAGCAGCTTGGCCAGGAACACTGAAGCTTTCTTT	CASSLARNTEAFF
TRBJ1-5	NA	TRBD1	TRBV2	TGTGCCAGCAGCCCTTTGGACAGGGGGCTGGCTCAGCCCCAGCATTTT	CASSPLDRGLAQPQHF
TRBJ1-1	few	NA	TRBV5-4	TGTGCCAGCACCGCCCCAGGGGTTACGACTGAAGCTTTCTTT	CASTAPGVTTEAFF
TRBJ2-7	NA	TRBD1	TRBV10-3	TGTGCCATCAGCCGGACAGGGGGCAACTACGAGCAGTACTTC	CAISRTGGNYEQYF
TRBJ1-2	NA	TRBD1	TRBV28	TGTGCCAGCAGTTTTCTGTCAGGGGGCGGCTATGGCTACACCTTC	CASSFLSGGGYGYTF
TRBJ1-2	NA	NA	TRBV7-9	TGTGCCAGCAGCACCACTGAGGGCTATGGCTACACCTTC	CASSTTEGYGYTF
TRBJ2-3	NA	TRBD2	TRBV6-5	TGTGCCAGCAGCCTTCTAGCGGGGGGGCCCGATACGCAGTATTTT	CASSLLAGGPDTQYF
TRBJ2-1	NA	TRBD2	TRBV7-9	TGTGCCAGCAAAACCCTAGCGGGGGGTGAGCAGTTCTTC	CASKTLAGGEQFF
TRBJ1-5	NA	NA	TRBV6-1	TGTGCCAGCAGTGAAATTCCTGAGCCCCAGCATTTT	CASSEIPEPQHF
TRBJ1-1	NA	TRBD1	TRBV5-1	TGTGCCAGCAGCTTCCTGCAGGGGGCGGGCACTGAAGCTTTCTTT	CASSFLQGAGTEAFF
TRBJ1-3	NA	NA	TRBV9	TGTGCCAGCAGCGTAGCATACAGGAGCTCTGGAAACACCATATATTTT	CASSVAYRSSGNTIYF
TRBJ2-6	NA	NA	TRBV5-1	TGCGCCAGCAGCTGGGGGGGCATGAACTCTGGGGCCAACGTCCTGACTTTC	CASSWGGMNSGANVLTF
TRBJ1-1	NA	NA	TRBV18	TGTGCCAGCTCACCACATCACATGAACACTGAAGCTTTCTTT	CASSPHHMNTEAFF
TRBJ2-7	once	NA	TRBV2	TGTGCCAGCAGTAGGCTTGGACAAGACTACGAGCAGTACTTC	CASSRLGQDYEQYF
TRBJ1-2	NA	TRBD1	TRBV2	TGTGCCAGCAGTTACGCCGGGACAGGAGATGGCTACACCTTC	CASSYAGTGDGYTF
TRBJ2-2	once	TRBD2	TRBV11-3	TGTGCCAGCAGCCCAACTAGCGGGGAAAAGACCGGGGAGCTGTTTTTT	CASSPTSGEKTGELFF
TRBJ2-1	NA	NA	TRBV7-2	TGTGCCAGCAGCTTCGGCGGGGTTGTTGATGAGCAGTTCTTC	CASSFGGVVDEQFF
TRBJ1-2	NA	NA	TRBV6-5	TGTGCCAGCAGTGAAACAGGGCCCTATGGCTACACCTTC	CASSETGPYGYTF
TRBJ2-3	NA	NA	TRBV29-1	TGCAGCGTTGGGCTAGCGTATACAGATACGCAGTATTTT	CSVGLAYTDTQYF
TRBJ2-7	NA	NA	TRBV9	TGTGCCAGCAGCGTAGGCTCGGGATCCTCCTACGAGCAGTACTTC	CASSVGSGSSYEQYF
TRBJ1-5	NA	NA	TRBV6-5	TGTGCCAGCGGGGAGGGGGGCAGCAATCAGCCCCAGCATTTT	CASGEGGSNQPQHF
TRBJ1-2	NA	NA	TRBV11-2	TGTGCCAGCAGCTTGGCTTTCAGGGAAGGCTACACCTTC	CASSLAFREGYTF
TRBJ2-5	NA	TRBD1	TRBV2	TGTGCCAGCAGTGAGGGGACAGGGGGGGAGACCCAGTACTTC	CASSEGTGGETQYF
TRBJ2-5	NA	NA	TRBV10-3	TGTGCCGTCAAGGGCCTAGCGAGCGGAGAGACCCAGTACTTC	CAVKGLASGETQYF
TRBJ2-5	NA	NA	TRBV7-7	TGTGCCAGCAGCTTACTTTCCGGGGGTGAGACCCAGTACTTC	CASSLLSGGETQYF
TRBJ1-2	few	NA	TRBV4-1	TGCGCCAGCAGGCAATCAGGGGCAGACTATGGCTACACCTTC	CASRQSGADYGYTF
TRBJ2-5	NA	TRBD2	TRBV5-1	TGCGCCAGCAGCTTGATCATCGGGACTAGCGCGACCCAGTACTTC	CASSLIIGTSATQYF